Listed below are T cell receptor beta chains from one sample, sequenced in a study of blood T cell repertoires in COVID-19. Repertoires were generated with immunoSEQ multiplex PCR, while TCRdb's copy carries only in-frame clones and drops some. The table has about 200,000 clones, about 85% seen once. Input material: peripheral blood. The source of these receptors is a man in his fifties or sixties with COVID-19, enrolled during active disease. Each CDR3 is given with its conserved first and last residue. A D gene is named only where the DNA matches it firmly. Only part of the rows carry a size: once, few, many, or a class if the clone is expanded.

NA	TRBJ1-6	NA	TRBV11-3	TGTGCCAGCAGCTTTAACAGGGACTCACCCCTCCACTTT	CASSFNRDSPLHF
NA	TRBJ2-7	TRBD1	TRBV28	TGTGCCAGCAGCCTACAGGGGGGACACGAGCAGTACTTC	CASSLQGGHEQYF
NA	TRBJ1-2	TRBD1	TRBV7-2	TGTGCCAGCAGCTTCGACAGGGGGATCTATGGCTACACCTTC	CASSFDRGIYGYTF
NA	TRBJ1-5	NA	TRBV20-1	TGCAGTGCTAGTGACGGTAGCAATCAGCCCCAGCATTTT	CSASDGSNQPQHF
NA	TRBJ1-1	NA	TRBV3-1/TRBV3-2	TGTGCCAGCAGCAGCTCCCAGGCTACTTTCTTT	CASSSSQATFF
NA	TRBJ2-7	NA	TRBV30	TGTGCCTCAGGGAAGGACTCCTACGAGCAGTACTTC	CASGKDSYEQYF
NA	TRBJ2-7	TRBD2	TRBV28	TGTGCCAGCAGTTTAGGACTAGCGGGGACTTACGAGCAGTACTTC	CASSLGLAGTYEQYF
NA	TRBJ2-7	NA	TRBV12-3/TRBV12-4	TGTGCCAGCAGTTTAGGGGGGCCGGGCGAGCAGTACTTC	CASSLGGPGEQYF
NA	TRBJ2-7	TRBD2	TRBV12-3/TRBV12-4	TGTGCCAGCAGTGCGGGAGTCTCCTACGAGCAGTACTTC	CASSAGVSYEQYF
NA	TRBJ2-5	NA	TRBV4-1	TGCGCCAGCAGCCAAGAGGGGACTTTCGGCGAGACCCAGTACTTC	CASSQEGTFGETQYF
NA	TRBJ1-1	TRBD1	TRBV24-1	TGTGCCGCCCAAGGGACAGCTAACACTGAAGCTTTCTTT	CAAQGTANTEAFF
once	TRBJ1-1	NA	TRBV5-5	TGTGCCAGCAGTTTTACAGGTTACACTGAAGCTTTCTTT	CASSFTGYTEAFF
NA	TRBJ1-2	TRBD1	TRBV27	TGTGCCAGCAGTCCCCTGACAGGGAACTATGGCTACACCTTC	CASSPLTGNYGYTF
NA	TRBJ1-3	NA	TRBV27	TGTGCCAGCAGTTCAGTCTCTGGAAACACCATATATTTT	CASSSVSGNTIYF
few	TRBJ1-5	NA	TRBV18	TGTGCCAGCTCAACCCGAGAGGGTGATACTCAGCCCCAGCATTTT	CASSTREGDTQPQHF
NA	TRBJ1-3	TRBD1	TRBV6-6	TGTGCCAGCACCCCCCCGGGACAGACCATATATTTT	CASTPPGQTIYF
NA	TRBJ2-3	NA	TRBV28	TGTGCCACTCAGGGCACCGGGCGAGATACGCAGTATTTT	CATQGTGRDTQYF
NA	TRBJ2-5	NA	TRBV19	TGTGCCAGTAGTCCCACAGGGAGGGAAGAGACCCAGTACTTC	CASSPTGREETQYF
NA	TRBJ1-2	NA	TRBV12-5	TGTGCTAGTGGTTTGGACGCAGCTCGGGTCGCCTATGGCTACACCTTC	CASGLDAARVAYGYTF
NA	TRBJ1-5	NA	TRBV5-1	TGCGCCAGCAGCCAGACATATCAGCCCCAGCATTTT	CASSQTYQPQHF
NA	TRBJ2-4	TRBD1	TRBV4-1	TGCGCCAGCAGCCAGGGACAGACCAAAAACATTCAGTACTTC	CASSQGQTKNIQYF
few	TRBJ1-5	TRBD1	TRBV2	TGTGCCAGCACCTTTGCGACAGGGGGACAGCCCCAGCATTTT	CASTFATGGQPQHF
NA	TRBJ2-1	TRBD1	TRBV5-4	TGTGCCAGCAGCTCGGGACAGGGAGGAAGCAATGAGCAGTTCTTC	CASSSGQGGSNEQFF
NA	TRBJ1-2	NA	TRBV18	TGTGCCAGCTCACTCGGACAAGCCTATGGCTACACCTTC	CASSLGQAYGYTF
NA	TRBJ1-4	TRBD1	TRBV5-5	TGTGCCAGCAGCCGGGACAGTGAAAAACTGTTTTTT	CASSRDSEKLFF
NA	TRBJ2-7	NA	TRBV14	TGTGCCAGCAGCCACCTGTCCACCCTAGCCGAGCAGTACTTC	CASSHLSTLAEQYF
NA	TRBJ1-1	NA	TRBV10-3	TGTGCCATCAGAGACCAGACAAGGAACACTGAAGCTTTCTTT	CAIRDQTRNTEAFF
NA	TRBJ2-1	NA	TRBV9	TGTGCCAGCAGCACCATTGACACCCTTTACAATGAGCAGTTCTTC	CASSTIDTLYNEQFF
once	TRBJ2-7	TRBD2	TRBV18	TGTGCCAGCTCACCGGGACTACGTCTCACCTACGAGCAGTACTTC	CASSPGLRLTYEQYF
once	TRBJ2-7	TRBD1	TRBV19	TGTGCCAGTAGTCCAAGGGGGACCGGGACAGGTACCTACGAGCAGTACTTC	CASSPRGTGTGTYEQYF
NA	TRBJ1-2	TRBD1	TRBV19	TGTGCCAGTAGTTCCCTTCTTGGACAGGGGAACTATGGCTACACCTTC	CASSSLLGQGNYGYTF
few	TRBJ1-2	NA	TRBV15	TGTGCCACCAGCAGAGATCAGATCAGCTATGGCTACACCTTC	CATSRDQISYGYTF
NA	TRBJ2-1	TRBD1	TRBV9	TGTGCCAGCAGCGTAGGACAGGGGACCTACAATGAGCAGTTCTTC	CASSVGQGTYNEQFF
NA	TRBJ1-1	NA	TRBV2	TGTGCCAGCACCGAGGCGGTCGAAGCTTTCTTT	CASTEAVEAFF
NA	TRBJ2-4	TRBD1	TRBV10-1	TGCGCCAGCAGTGGAGACAGGGGGCTTAACATTCAGTACTTC	CASSGDRGLNIQYF
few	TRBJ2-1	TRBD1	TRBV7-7	TGTGCCAGCAGCCCCGGGACAGGACACAATGAGCAGTTCTTC	CASSPGTGHNEQFF
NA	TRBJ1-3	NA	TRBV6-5	TGTGCCAGCAGATCCAGGGCTAGCTCTGGAAACACCATATATTTT	CASRSRASSGNTIYF
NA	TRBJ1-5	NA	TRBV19	TGTGCCAGTAGTTCCCCAGGGGGCAATCAGCCCCAGCATTTT	CASSSPGGNQPQHF
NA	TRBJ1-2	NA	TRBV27	TGTGCCAGCAGTGGGGGAGGGTTCTTCTATGGCTACACCTTC	CASSGGGFFYGYTF
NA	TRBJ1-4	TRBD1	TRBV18	TGTGCCAGCTCAGCGACAGGGGGCGACGAAAAACTGTTTTTT	CASSATGGDEKLFF
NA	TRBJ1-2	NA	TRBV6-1	TGTGCCAGCAGTGAACTCCCGGGGAGGACCCGCTACACCTTC	CASSELPGRTRYTF
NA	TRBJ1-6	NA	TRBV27	TGTGCCAGCAGTTCGGGTAGGGGTTATTCACCCCTCCACTTT	CASSSGRGYSPLHF
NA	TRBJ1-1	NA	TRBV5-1	TGCGCCAGCAGCTTGACCGGAGCGTACACTGAAGCTTTCTTT	CASSLTGAYTEAFF
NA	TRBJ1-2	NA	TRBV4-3	TGCGCCAGCAGCCAAGAAGTTACGCCCGGACTTAGCTATGGCTACACCTTC	CASSQEVTPGLSYGYTF
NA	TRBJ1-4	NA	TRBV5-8	TGTGCCAGCAGCTTGCGGGTATCTAATGAAAAACTGTTTTTT	CASSLRVSNEKLFF
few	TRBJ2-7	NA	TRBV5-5	TGTGCCAGCAGCTCCGGACAGCTCTACGAGCAGTACTTC	CASSSGQLYEQYF
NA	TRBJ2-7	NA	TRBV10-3	TGTGCCATCAGTGAGTCAAGACAGGGACTTCGCTACGAGCAGTACTTC	CAISESRQGLRYEQYF
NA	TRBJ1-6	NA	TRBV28	TGTGCCAGCAGTTTAGCGGGGGGCAGTACTAATTCACCCCTCCACTTT	CASSLAGGSTNSPLHF
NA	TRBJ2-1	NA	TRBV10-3	TGTGCCATCGGGGTCCCGGGGTATGAGCAGTTCTTC	CAIGVPGYEQFF
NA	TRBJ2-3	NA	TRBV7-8	TGTGCCAGCAGCCCCTCCACAGATACGCAGTATTTT	CASSPSTDTQYF
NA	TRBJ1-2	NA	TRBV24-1	TGTGCCACCAGTGATCGATGGGGGGACTATGGCTACACCTTC	CATSDRWGDYGYTF
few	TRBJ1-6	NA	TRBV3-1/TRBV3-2	TGTGCCAGCAGCCGGTGGGAGAGCTCCTATAATTCACCCCTCCACTTT	CASSRWESSYNSPLHF
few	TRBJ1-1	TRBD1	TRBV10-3	TGTGCCATCAGTGAGTCGAGGGGGCGGAACACTGAAGCTTTCTTT	CAISESRGRNTEAFF